This T cell receptor beta chain derives from a study of T-cell reconstitution after alpha-beta-depleted transplantation in children. Study-wide findings and caveats: Some patients showed high day-60 TCRbeta diversity, which derived from surviving recipient T cells and thymic progenitors. The main origin of T-cell counts and diversity one year after transplant was newly produced T cells. Expanded clones from the graft, numbering several hundred, reportedly supplied alpha-beta T cells about two months after transplant.

Unique molecular identifiers were used in preparing the TCRbeta library. A single record per CDR3 protein comes from TCRdb applying MiXCR to the PCR reads. Of around 490,000 distinct CDR3 sequences listed, over 10% are singletons. Germline CDR1 KGHDR, CDR2 SFDVKD. Deletions cut 3 bases from V and 2 bases from J, with 13 bases between. The CDR3 length is 16 residues. Points on this clonotype: What it binds is unknown.

The rearrangement links TRBV24-1 to TRBJ1-5; the D is unclear. This sequence originates from a female patient aged 2-10 years who had a stem cell transplant for aplastic anemia, so the T cells may come from the graft donor. Sequencing was performed on PBMCs, mostly from graft donor cells, taken 180 days after TCRalphabeta/CD19-depleted stem cell transplant. In nucleotides, the CDR3 is TGTGCCACCAGTGATCGACAAGGTATTGGCAATCAGCCCCAGCATTTT. It codes for CATSDRQGIGNQPQHF.